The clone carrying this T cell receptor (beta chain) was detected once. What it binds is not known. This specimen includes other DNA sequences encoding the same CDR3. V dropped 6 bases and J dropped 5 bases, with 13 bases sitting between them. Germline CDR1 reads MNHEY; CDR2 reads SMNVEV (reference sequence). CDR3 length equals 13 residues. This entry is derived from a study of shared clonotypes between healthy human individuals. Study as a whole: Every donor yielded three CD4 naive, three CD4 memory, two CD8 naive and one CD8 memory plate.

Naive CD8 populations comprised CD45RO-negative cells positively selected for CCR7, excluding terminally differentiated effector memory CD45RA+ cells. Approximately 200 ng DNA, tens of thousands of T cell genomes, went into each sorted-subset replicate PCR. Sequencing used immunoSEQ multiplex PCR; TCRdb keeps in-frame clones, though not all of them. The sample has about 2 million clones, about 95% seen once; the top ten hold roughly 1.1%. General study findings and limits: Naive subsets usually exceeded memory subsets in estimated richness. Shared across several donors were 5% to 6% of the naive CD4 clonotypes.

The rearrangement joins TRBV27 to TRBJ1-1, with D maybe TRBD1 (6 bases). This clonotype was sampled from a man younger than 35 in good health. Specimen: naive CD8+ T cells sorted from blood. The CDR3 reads CASSPTGSTEAFF. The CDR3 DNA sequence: TGTGCCAGCAGCCCGACAGGATCGACTGAAGCTTTCTTT.